What follows are 24 T cell receptor beta chains derived from one specimen sequenced in a study of CD8+ T cells in alopecia areata. RNA was isolated and reverse transcribed to cDNA, the sequencing template. Profiled with immunoSEQ multiplex PCR; TCRdb holds only in-frame clones, not every one. There are over 200,000 clones in the sample; around three fifths occur only once, and 0.45% lies in the top ten. Sequencing was performed on CD4+ T cells sorted from blood, taken at week 0. These receptors originate from a human donor with alopecia areata.

This chain connects TRBV29-1 to TRBJ2-3, with D perhaps TRBD1 (5 bases). Germline values: CDR1 SQVTM, CDR2 ANQGSEA. This CDR3 is built from 13 residues. V lost 2 bases to trimming and J lost 6 bases, with 12 bases between them. The DNA of the CDR3 is TGCAGCGTTGAATGGGGTAGGGGTGATACGCAGTATTTT. This sequence encodes CSVEWGRGDTQYF.

This clone was found a few times. The CDR3 loop reads CSLRPGGDSEAFF. The CDR3 coding sequence is TGCAGCCTTCGTCCAGGGGGCGACTCTGAAGCTTTCTTT. The chain links TRBV29-1 to TRBJ1-1; 8 bases are a match to TRBD1. This CDR3 is 13 amino acids long. Germline V gives CDR1 SQVTM, CDR2 ANQGSEA. Trimming removed 8 bases from V and 6 bases from J; junction bases left unmatched: 11.

The gene calls are TRBV4-1 and TRBJ2-1; 8 nucleotides line up with TRBD1. The CDR3 loop spans 16 amino acids. Germline V gene lookup returns CDR1 MGHRA and CDR2 YSYEKL. V shed 1 base and J 2 bases; nucleotides not matched to a gene: 4. CDR3 coding DNA: TGCGCCAGCAGCCAAGGGACAGGGCCTACCTACAATGAGCAGTTCTTC. Protein: CASSQGTGPTYNEQFF.

With respect to this clone: Distinct nucleotide sequences in the sample also encode this CDR3. This rearrangement joins TRBV30 to TRBJ1-2; no clear D. Per germline, CDR1 GTSNPN and CDR2 SVGIG (reference sequence). The CDR3 contains 12 residues. V was trimmed by 3 bases and J by 2 bases, leaving 7 bases between them. The CDR3 coding sequence is TGTGCCTGGAGCTCGGGGAACTATGGCTACACCTTC. Protein product: CAWSSGNYGYTF.

In its sample, this clone was seen many times. CDR3 residues: CASSQGSEYEQYF. CDR3 sequence (DNA): TGTGCCAGCAGCCAGGGCTCGGAGTACGAGCAGTACTTC. The chain recombines TRBV7-9 with TRBJ2-7; the D gene is possibly TRBD1 (5 bases). CDR3 length: 13 amino acids. CDR1 is SEHNR and CDR2 is FQNEAQ in the germline V gene (reference sequence). Trimming took off 5 bases at V and 4 bases at J, with 12 bases between the two ends.

This clone has more than one count but fewer than ten. The chain is built from TRBV6-5 and TRBJ1-3; a weak D match, TRBD1 (5 bases). Trimming took 5 bases from V and 4 from J, leaving 9 bases between them. CDR3 length: 13 amino acids. Germline CDR1 reads MNHEY; CDR2 reads SVGAGI. CDR3 in DNA: TGTGCCAGCAGTAGCAACAGGGGAAACACCATATATTTT. Its protein product is CASSSNRGNTIYF.

As to this clone: Distinct nucleotide sequences in the sample also encode this CDR3. J is TRBJ1-1 and V is TRBV11-2; the match to TRBD1 covers 7 bases. V lost 6 bases to trimming and J lost 3 bases; unmatched junction nucleotides: 4. From germline, CDR1 is SGHAT and CDR2 FQNNGV. This CDR3 is 13 amino acids long. The CDR3, as DNA: TGTGCCAGCAGTTTTGACAGGGACACTGAAGCTTTCTTT. Its translation is CASSFDRDTEAFF.

The chain's CDR3 is CASSLLGQGTTEAFF. For the CDR3, the DNA is TGTGCCAGCAGTTTGCTCGGACAGGGGACCACTGAAGCTTTCTTT. The rearrangement joins TRBV27 to TRBJ1-1, with 9 bases that match TRBD1. The germline gives CDR1 MNHEY, CDR2 SMNVEV (reference sequence). The trim removed 3 bases at V and 4 bases at J, leaving 6 bases unmatched. This CDR3 comprises 15 residues.

This clone turned up a few times. DNA of the CDR3: TGTGCCTGGACGGGACAGTTTTTGAACACTGAAGCTTTCTTT. Encoded protein: CAWTGQFLNTEAFF. This chain connects TRBV30 to TRBJ1-1; TRBD1 aligns across 7 bases. The CDR3 covers 14 residues. Germline V lookup: CDR1 GTSNPN, CDR2 SVGIG (reference sequence). Trimming removed 4 bases from V and 0 bases from J; junction bases left unmatched: 5.

This chain links TRBV7-9 with TRBJ1-1; the D gene is possibly TRBD1 (6 bases). V was shortened by 0 bases and J by 11 bases, with 28 bases between the two germline ends. There are 18 residues in the CDR3. CDR1 is SEHNR and CDR2 is FQNEAQ in the germline V gene (reference sequence). The CDR3 coding sequence is TGTGCCAGCAGCTTAGCCGGGACAAGATCCGTCCGACGTCCACCCGCTTTCTTT. This sequence encodes CASSLAGTRSVRRPPAFF.

This clone showed up just a few times. This chain connects TRBV29-1 to TRBJ2-6; D could derive from TRBD1 or TRBD2 (5 bases each). This CDR3 region has 14 residues. Trimming removed 5 bases from V and 3 bases from J, with 11 bases in between. Germline CDR1 is SQVTM and CDR2 is ANQGSEA. The CDR3 spells CSVSRGVGANVLTF. The CDR3 DNA reads as TGCAGCGTTAGTAGAGGGGTTGGGGCCAACGTCCTGACTTTC.

This chain connects TRBV27 to TRBJ2-7; tentative D call: TRBD1 (6 bases). CDR3 length: 16 residues. Germline CDR1 is MNHEY and CDR2 is SMNVEV (reference sequence). Trimming took 4 bases from V and 2 from J, leaving 18 bases between them. For the CDR3, the DNA is TGTGCCAGCAGTTCAAACCTCCTGGACAGAACCTACGAGCAGTACTTC. Protein product: CASSSNLLDRTYEQYF.

The chain couples TRBV5-6 to TRBJ2-5; 7 bases are a match to TRBD1. CDR3 length: 13 amino acids. V trimming: 4 bases; J trimming: 5 bases; junction bases outside the gene matches: 5. In germline, CDR1 is SGHDT, CDR2 YYEEEE. CDR3 residues: CASSARGWETQYF. The DNA for the CDR3 is TGTGCCAGCAGCGCCAGGGGGTGGGAGACCCAGTACTTC. Looking up the rest from reference TRBV5-6 and TRBJ2-5 gives the full variable domain: DAGVTQSPTHLIKTRGQQVTLRCSPKSGHDTVSWYQQALGQGPQFIFQYYEEEERQRGNFPDRFSGHQFPNYSSELNVNALLLGDSALYLCASSARGWETQYFGPGTRLLVL.

The chain's CDR3 is CASSPDRDQPQHF. The CDR3 DNA follows: TGTGCCAGCAGCCCGGACAGGGATCAGCCCCAGCATTTT. V and J are TRBV7-2 and TRBJ1-5; 8 positions agree with TRBD1. Germline V gives CDR1 SGHTA, CDR2 FQGNSA. The CDR3 is 13 amino acids. With V trimmed by 5 bases and J by 5 bases, 2 bases remained unmatched.

CDR3 amino acids: CASSQGARTEAFF. As DNA, the CDR3 is TGTGCCAGTAGTCAGGGGGCGCGGACTGAAGCTTTCTTT. The chain has TRBV19 and TRBJ1-1, with 8 bases fitting TRBD1. The CDR3 sequence is 13 residues long. J lost 5 bases, V lost 5 bases, and 4 bases had no gene match. Germline assignment: CDR1 LNHDA and CDR2 SQIVND (reference sequence).

J is TRBJ2-2 and V is TRBV30, with D tentatively TRBD1 or TRBD2 (5 bases each). Germline V gene lookup returns CDR1 GTSNPN and CDR2 SVGIG (reference sequence). Trimming removed 5 bases at V and 5 bases at J, with 15 bases between. The CDR3 totals 14 residues. The CDR3 region has the DNA TGTGCCTGGGGGACCGGGGCTGAGACCGGGGAGCTGTTTTTT. Residues: CAWGTGAETGELFF. The full variable domain, with the rest looked up from reference TRBV30 and TRBJ2-2, is SQTIHQWPATLVQPVGSPLSLECTVEGTSNPNLYWYRQAAGRGLQLLFYSVGIGQISSEVPQNLSASRPQDRQFILSSKKLLLSDSGFYLCAWGTGAETGELFFGEGSRLTVL.

This clone occurred a few times. V and J are TRBV5-1 and TRBJ2-6, with D perhaps TRBD1 or TRBD2 (5 bases each). Germline-derived CDR1 and CDR2 are SGHRS and YFSETQ. V lost 4 bases and J 0 bases, leaving 14 bases between the germline ends. This CDR3 has 17 residues. CDR3 coding DNA: TGCGCCAGCAGCCGCCTGGGACGGAGCTCTGGGGCCAACGTCCTGACTTTC. Protein sequence: CASSRLGRSSGANVLTF.

This clone was observed a few times. The CDR3 coding sequence is TGTGCCAGCAGTGGAGACAGGGCCATTTCCACAGATACGCAGTATTTT. This codes for CASSGDRAISTDTQYF. J is TRBJ2-3 and V is TRBV6-1, with TRBD1 matching 7 bases. Germline assignment: CDR1 MNHNS and CDR2 SASEGT. This CDR3 contains 16 residues. J gave up 2 bases and V 4 bases, and 9 bases lay outside the gene matches.

This clone has just a few counts. The rearrangement joins TRBV15 to TRBJ2-7, with D maybe TRBD2 (6 bases). This CDR3 has 13 amino acids. Trimming removed 1 base at V and 3 bases at J, with 7 bases between. Germline CDR1 is LNHNV and CDR2 is YYDKDF (reference sequence). The CDR3 reads CATSRGLDYEQYF. The CDR3 nucleotides read TGTGCCACCAGCAGAGGACTAGACTACGAGCAGTACTTC.

V usage is TRBV14 and J usage is TRBJ1-5; maybe TRBD1 (5 bases). Trimming removed 4 bases from V and 10 bases from J, with 14 bases in between. The CDR3 extends over 13 amino acids. Per germline, CDR1 SGHDN and CDR2 FVKESK. The CDR3 region has the DNA TGTGCCAGCAGCCCAAGGGGCAGGGAACCCCAGCATTTT. Translating gives CASSPRGREPQHF.

This chain connects TRBV23-1 to TRBJ1-5, with D maybe TRBD1 (6 bases). TRBV23-1 falls under the ORF class, with uncertain function. The CDR3 runs to 14 residues. Trimming shortened V by 6 bases and J by 0 bases, and 9 bases separated the two germline ends. CDR3 protein: CASRGQFSNQPQHF. The CDR3 DNA sequence: TGCGCCAGCAGAGGACAGTTTAGCAATCAGCCCCAGCATTTT.

The rearrangement uses TRBV6-5 and TRBJ1-4, with D perhaps matching TRBD1 (6 bases). The V gene lost 0 bases and the J gene lost 8 bases, with 13 bases spanning the gap. The germline CDR1 and CDR2 sequences are MNHEY and SVGAGI. The CDR3 totals 15 residues. CDR3 nucleotide sequence: TGTGCCAGCAGTTACTCCCTGGGGACACACGAAAAACTGTTTTTT. Amino acid sequence: CASSYSLGTHEKLFF.

This clone was detected only once. This rearrangement joins TRBV30 to TRBJ2-1, with 7 bases fitting TRBD2. CDR3 size: 13 residues. Germline V gene lookup returns CDR1 GTSNPN and CDR2 SVGIG (reference sequence). The V segment lost 0 bases and the J segment 10 bases; nucleotides outside the gene matches: 6. The CDR3 sequence: CAWSVVASGEQFF. DNA of the CDR3: TGTGCCTGGAGTGTAGTGGCTAGCGGCGAGCAGTTCTTC.

This clone appeared a few times. This chain uses TRBV18 with TRBJ1-5; no clear D gene. The germline gives CDR1 KGHSH, CDR2 LQKENI. Trimming stripped 6 bases from V and 1 base from J, with 7 bases between. The CDR3 spans 13 residues. CDR3 region: CASSPDSNQPQHF. CDR3 in DNA: TGTGCCAGCTCTCCCGACAGCAATCAGCCCCAGCATTTT.